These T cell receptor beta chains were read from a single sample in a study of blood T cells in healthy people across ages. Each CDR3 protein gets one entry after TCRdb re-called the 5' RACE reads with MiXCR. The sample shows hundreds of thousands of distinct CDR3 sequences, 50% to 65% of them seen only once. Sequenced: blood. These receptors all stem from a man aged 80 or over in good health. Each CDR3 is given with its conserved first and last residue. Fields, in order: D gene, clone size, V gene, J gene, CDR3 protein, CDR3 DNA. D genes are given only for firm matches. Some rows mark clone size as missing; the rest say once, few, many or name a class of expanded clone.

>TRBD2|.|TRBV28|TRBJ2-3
CASSPIAGGATDTQYF
TGTGCCAGCAGTCCTATAGCGGGAGGGGCCACAGATACGCAGTATTTT
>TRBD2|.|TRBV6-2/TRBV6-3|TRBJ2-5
CASSGTSGRRETQYF
TGTGCCAGCAGCGGAACTAGCGGGAGGAGAGAGACCCAGTACTTC
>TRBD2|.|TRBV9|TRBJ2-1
CASSGTSGIEQFF
TGTGCCAGCAGCGGGACTAGCGGGATAGAGCAGTTCTTC
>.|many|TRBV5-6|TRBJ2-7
CASSFYSSSYEQYF
TGTGCCAGCAGCTTTTATAGCAGCTCCTACGAGCAGTACTTC
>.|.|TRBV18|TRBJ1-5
CASSPLPGLGQPQHF
TGTGCCAGCTCACCACTCCCGGGACTCGGACAGCCCCAGCATTTT
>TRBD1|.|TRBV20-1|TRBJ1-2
CSARDQGGGYGYTF
TGCAGTGCTAGAGATCAGGGGGGGGGCTATGGCTACACCTTC
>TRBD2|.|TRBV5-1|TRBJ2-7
CASSPGGLAGDYEQYF
TGCGCCAGCAGCCCAGGAGGACTAGCGGGAGACTACGAGCAGTACTTC
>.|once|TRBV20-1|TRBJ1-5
CSAKGGKNQPQHF
TGCAGTGCTAAAGGGGGTAAAAATCAGCCCCAGCATTTT
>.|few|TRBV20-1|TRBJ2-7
CSAKPGLHYEQYF
TGCAGTGCTAAGCCGGGACTCCACTACGAGCAGTACTTC
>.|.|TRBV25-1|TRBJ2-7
CASSEGALYEQYF
TGTGCCAGCAGTGAAGGGGCCTTATACGAGCAGTACTTC
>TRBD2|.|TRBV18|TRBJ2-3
CASSPEIAGVSDTQYF
TGTGCCAGCTCACCGGAGATAGCGGGAGTCTCAGATACGCAGTATTTT
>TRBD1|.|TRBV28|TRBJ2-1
CASRGHRGHEQFF
TGTGCCAGCAGAGGGCACAGGGGCCATGAGCAGTTCTTC
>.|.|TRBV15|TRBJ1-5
CATSRGWTFDQPQHF
TGTGCCACCAGCAGAGGTTGGACATTTGATCAGCCCCAGCATTTT
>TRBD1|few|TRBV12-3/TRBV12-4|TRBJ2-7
CASTQGAHYEQYF
TGTGCCAGCACTCAGGGGGCGCACTACGAGCAGTACTTC
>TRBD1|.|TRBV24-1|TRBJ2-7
CATSDYRGYEQYF
TGTGCCACCAGTGACTACAGGGGCTACGAGCAGTACTTC
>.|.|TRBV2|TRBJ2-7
CASSELFEQYF
TGTGCCAGCAGTGAACTCTTCGAGCAGTACTTC
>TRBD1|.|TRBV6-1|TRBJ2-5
CASSHSTGGQETQYF
TGTGCCAGCAGCCACTCCACAGGGGGCCAAGAGACCCAGTACTTC
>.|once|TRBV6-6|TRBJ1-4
CASSYWRVTDEKLFF
TGTGCCAGCAGTTACTGGAGGGTTACGGATGAAAAACTGTTTTTT
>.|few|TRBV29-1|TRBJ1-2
CSASDNFYGYTF
TGCAGCGCCTCTGACAATTTCTATGGCTACACCTTC
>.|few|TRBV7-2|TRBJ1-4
CASSRSGGTNEKLFF
TGTGCCAGCAGCCGATCGGGGGGAACTAATGAAAAACTGTTTTTT
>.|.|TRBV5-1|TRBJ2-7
CASTDSEYNEQYF
TGCGCCAGCACCGATAGCGAGTACAATGAGCAGTACTTC
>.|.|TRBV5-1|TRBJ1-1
CASSLDARVATEAFF
TGCGCCAGCAGCTTGGACGCCAGGGTAGCTACCGAAGCTTTCTTT
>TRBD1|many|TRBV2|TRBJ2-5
CASSAEAGGETQYF
TGTGCCAGCAGTGCGGAGGCAGGGGGCGAGACCCAGTACTTC
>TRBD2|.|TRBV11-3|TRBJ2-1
CASSGQTGTSGRNEQFF
TGTGCCAGCAGCGGGCAGACCGGGACTAGCGGGAGAAATGAGCAGTTCTTC
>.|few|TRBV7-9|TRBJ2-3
CASMLAVSTDTQYF
TGTGCCAGCATGCTAGCAGTTAGCACAGATACGCAGTATTTT
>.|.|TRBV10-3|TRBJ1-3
CAISDRGSGNTIYF
TGTGCCATCAGTGATAGGGGGTCTGGAAACACCATATATTTT
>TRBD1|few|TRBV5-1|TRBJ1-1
CASSSDRMDTEAFF
TGCGCCAGCAGCTCGGACAGGATGGACACTGAAGCTTTCTTT
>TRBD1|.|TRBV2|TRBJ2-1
CASSGRTGSSYNEQFF
TGTGCCAGCAGTGGAAGGACAGGGAGCTCCTACAATGAGCAGTTCTTC
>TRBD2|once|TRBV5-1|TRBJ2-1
CASSWGGFSYNEQFF
TGCGCCAGCAGCTGGGGGGGATTCAGCTACAATGAGCAGTTCTTC
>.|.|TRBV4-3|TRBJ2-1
CASSIGTHLYNEQFF
TGCGCCAGCAGCATCGGGACCCACCTTTACAATGAGCAGTTCTTC
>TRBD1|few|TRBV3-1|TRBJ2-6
CASSLMGTGSGANVLTF
TGTGCCAGCAGCCTCATGGGGACAGGGTCTGGGGCCAACGTCCTGACTTTC
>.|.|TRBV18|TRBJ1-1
CASSPLTDLSTEAFF
TGTGCCAGCTCACCCCTTACCGACCTGAGCACTGAAGCTTTCTTT
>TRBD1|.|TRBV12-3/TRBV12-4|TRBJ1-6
CASSRTGDSPLHF
TGTGCCAGCAGCCGGACAGGGGATTCACCCCTCCACTTT
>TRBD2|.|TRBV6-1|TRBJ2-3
CASSKLAGGPEYQYF
TGTGCCAGCAGCAAACTAGCGGGAGGGCCCGAGTACCAGTATTTT
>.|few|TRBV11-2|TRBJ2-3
CASSFSRVDTQYF
TGTGCCAGCAGCTTTAGCAGGGTAGATACGCAGTATTTT
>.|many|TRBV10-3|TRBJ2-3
CAIGESGTRSTDTQYF
TGTGCCATCGGAGAATCCGGGACAAGAAGCACAGATACGCAGTATTTT
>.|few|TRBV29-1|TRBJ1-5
CSVELAQGGQPQHF
TGCAGCGTTGAACTAGCACAGGGAGGGCAGCCCCAGCATTTT
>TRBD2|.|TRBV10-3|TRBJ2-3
CAISAKAGGRDTQYF
TGTGCCATCAGTGCAAAAGCGGGAGGGAGAGATACGCAGTATTTT
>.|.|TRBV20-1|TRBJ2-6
CSAGDSARATSGANVLTF
TGCAGTGCTGGAGATTCAGCCAGGGCAACCTCTGGGGCCAACGTCCTGACTTTC
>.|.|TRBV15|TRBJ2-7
CATSRDIRVEAVYEQYF
TGTGCCACCAGCAGAGATATAAGAGTAGAGGCCGTCTACGAGCAGTACTTC
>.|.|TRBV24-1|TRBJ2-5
CATSDLGGSVETQYF
TGTGCCACCAGTGATTTGGGGGGATCGGTAGAGACCCAGTACTTC
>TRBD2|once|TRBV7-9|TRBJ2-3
CASSLASRGLVSADAQYF
TGTGCCAGCAGCTTAGCGTCGCGGGGACTAGTATCCGCAGATGCGCAGTATTTT
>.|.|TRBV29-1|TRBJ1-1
CSVGYGRGTEAFF
TGCAGCGTTGGGTACGGCCGGGGCACTGAAGCTTTCTTT
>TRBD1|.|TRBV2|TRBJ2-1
CASSERDRGFNEQFF
TGTGCCAGCAGTGAGAGGGACAGGGGTTTCAATGAGCAGTTCTTC
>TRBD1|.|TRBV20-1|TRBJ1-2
CSAAGGTGAFYGYTF
TGCAGTGCTGCCGGGGGGACAGGCGCCTTCTATGGCTACACCTTC
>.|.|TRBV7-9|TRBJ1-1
CASSYNYMNTEAFF
TGTGCCAGCAGCTACAATTACATGAACACTGAAGCTTTCTTT
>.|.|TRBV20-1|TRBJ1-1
CSASNNLGTEAFF
TGCAGTGCTAGTAATAACTTAGGCACTGAAGCTTTCTTT
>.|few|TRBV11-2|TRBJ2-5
CASSLGKVSNEQYF
TGTGCCAGCAGCTTAGGGAAGGTATCCAATGAGCAGTACTTC
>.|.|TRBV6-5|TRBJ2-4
CASGPGLAKNIQYF
TGTGCCAGCGGTCCAGGCCTAGCCAAAAACATTCAGTACTTC
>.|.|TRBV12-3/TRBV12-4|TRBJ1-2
CASSRARPNYGYTF
TGTGCCAGCAGCCGAGCGAGGCCTAACTATGGCTACACCTTC
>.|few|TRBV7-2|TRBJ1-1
CASSLDGAGWTEAFF
TGTGCCAGCAGCTTAGATGGGGCTGGGTGGACTGAAGCTTTCTTT
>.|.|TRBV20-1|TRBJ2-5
CSAREGERTQYF
TGCAGTGCTAGGGAGGGGGAAAGGACCCAGTACTTC
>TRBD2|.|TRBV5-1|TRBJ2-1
CASSLAGGTSGNEQFF
TGCGCCAGCAGCTTGGCCGGTGGGACTAGCGGCAATGAGCAGTTCTTC
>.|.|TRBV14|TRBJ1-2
CASSQEWSEPTVTNYGYTF
TGTGCCAGCAGCCAAGAATGGTCCGAACCAACAGTAACTAACTATGGCTACACCTTC
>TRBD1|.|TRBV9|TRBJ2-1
CASSVETGGDEQFF
TGTGCCAGCAGCGTAGAGACAGGGGGGGATGAGCAGTTCTTC
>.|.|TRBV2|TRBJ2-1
CASSRSPAGGPGGGSYNEQFF
TGTGCCAGCAGCCGAAGCCCGGCAGGGGGTCCTGGCGGGGGCTCCTACAATGAGCAGTTCTTC
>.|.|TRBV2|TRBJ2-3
CASSPRTVHRYAYF
TGTGCCAGCAGCCCACGGACAGTTCACAGATACGCGTATTTT
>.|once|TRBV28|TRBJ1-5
CASTMGVDQPQHF
TGTGCCAGCACGATGGGGGTAGATCAGCCCCAGCATTTT
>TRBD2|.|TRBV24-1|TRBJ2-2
CATSDSGLVPSGELFF
TGTGCCACCAGTGACTCGGGACTAGTACCCTCCGGGGAGCTGTTTTTT